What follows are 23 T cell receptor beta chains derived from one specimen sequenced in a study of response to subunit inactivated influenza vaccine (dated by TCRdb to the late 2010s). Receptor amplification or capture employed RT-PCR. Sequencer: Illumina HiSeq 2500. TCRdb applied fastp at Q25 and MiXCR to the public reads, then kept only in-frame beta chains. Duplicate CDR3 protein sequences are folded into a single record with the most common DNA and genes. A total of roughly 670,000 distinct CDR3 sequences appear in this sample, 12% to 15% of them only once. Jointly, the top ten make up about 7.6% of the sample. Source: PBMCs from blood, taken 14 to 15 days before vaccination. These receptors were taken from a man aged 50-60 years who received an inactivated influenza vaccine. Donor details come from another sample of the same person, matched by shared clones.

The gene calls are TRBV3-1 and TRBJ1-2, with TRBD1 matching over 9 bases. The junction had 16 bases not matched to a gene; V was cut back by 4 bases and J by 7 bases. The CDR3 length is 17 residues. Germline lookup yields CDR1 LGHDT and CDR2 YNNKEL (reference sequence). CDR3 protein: CASSRWTGANQESGYTF. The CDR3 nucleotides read TGTGCCAGCAGCCGGTGGACAGGGGCCAACCAGGAAAGTGGCTACACCTTC. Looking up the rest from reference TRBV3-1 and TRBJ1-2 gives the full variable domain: DTAVSQTPKYLVTQMGNDKSIKCEQNLGHDTMYWYKQDSKKFLKIMFSYNNKELIINETVPNRFSPKSPDKAHLNLHINSLELGDSAVYFCASSRWTGANQESGYTFGSGTRLTVV.

The CDR3: CASRDQSHPNEQYF. In nucleotides, the CDR3 is TGTGCCAGCAGGGACCAGTCTCATCCCAACGAGCAGTACTTC. V usage is TRBV2 and J usage is TRBJ2-7, with D unclear. Germline CDR1 reads SNHLY; CDR2 reads FYNNEI. V lost 6 bases and J 5 bases, leaving 17 bases between the germline ends. The CDR3 covers 14 residues.

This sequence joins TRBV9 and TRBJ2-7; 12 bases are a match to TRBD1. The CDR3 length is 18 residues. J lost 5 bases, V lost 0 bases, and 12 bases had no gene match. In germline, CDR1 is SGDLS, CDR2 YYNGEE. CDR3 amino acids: CASSVGVGGTGGEDEQYF. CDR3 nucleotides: TGTGCCAGCAGCGTAGGTGTCGGAGGGACAGGGGGCGAGGACGAGCAGTACTTC. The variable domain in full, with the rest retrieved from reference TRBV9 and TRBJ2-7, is DSGVTQTPKHLITATGQRVTLRCSPRSGDLSVYWYQQSLDQGLQFLIQYYNGEERAKGNILERFSAQQFPDLHSELNLSSLELGDSALYFCASSVGVGGTGGEDEQYFGPGTRLTVT.

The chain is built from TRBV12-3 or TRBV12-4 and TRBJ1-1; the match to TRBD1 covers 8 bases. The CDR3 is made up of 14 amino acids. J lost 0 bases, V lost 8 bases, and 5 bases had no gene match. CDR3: CASRLTGVNTEAFF. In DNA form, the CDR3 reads TGTGCCAGCCGACTGACAGGGGTGAACACTGAAGCTTTCTTT.

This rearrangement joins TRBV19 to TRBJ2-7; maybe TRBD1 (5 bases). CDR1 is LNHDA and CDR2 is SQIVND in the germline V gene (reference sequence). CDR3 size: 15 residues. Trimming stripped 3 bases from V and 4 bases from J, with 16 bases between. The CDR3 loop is CASSMMGPSNYEQYF. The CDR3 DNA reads TGTGCCAGTAGTATGATGGGGCCGTCTAATTACGAGCAGTACTTC. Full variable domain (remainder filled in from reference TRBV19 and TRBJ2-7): DGGITQSPKYLFRKEGQNVTLSCEQNLNHDAMYWYRQDPGQGLRLIYYSQIVNDFQKGDIAEGYSVSREKKESFPLTVTSAQKNPTAFYLCASSMMGPSNYEQYFGPGTRLTVT.

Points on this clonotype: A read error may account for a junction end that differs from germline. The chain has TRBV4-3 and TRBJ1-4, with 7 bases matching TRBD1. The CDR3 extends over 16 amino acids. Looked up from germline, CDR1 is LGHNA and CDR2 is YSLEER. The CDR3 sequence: CASSRRGGATTEKLFF. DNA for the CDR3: TGCGCCAGCAGCCGCAGGGGGGGAGCAACTACTGAAAAACTGTTTTTT.

CDR3 residues: CASSRLLAGWNEQFF. The CDR3 DNA reads TGTGCCAGCAGCCGCCTACTAGCGGGCTGGAATGAGCAGTTCTTC. The chain uses TRBV28 and TRBJ2-1; 9 bases align to TRBD2. The CDR3 sequence is 15 residues long. The germline CDR1 and CDR2 sequences are MDHEN and SYDVKM. Unmatched junction bases numbered 10, after V lost 6 bases and J lost 7 bases.

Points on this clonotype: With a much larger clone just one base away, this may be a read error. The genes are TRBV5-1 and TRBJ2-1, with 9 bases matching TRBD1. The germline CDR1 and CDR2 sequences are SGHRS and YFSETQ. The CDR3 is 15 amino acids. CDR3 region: CDSSFGTGLMDEQFF. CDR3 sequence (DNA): TGCGACAGCAGCTTCGGGACAGGGCTAATGGATGAGCAGTTCTTC.

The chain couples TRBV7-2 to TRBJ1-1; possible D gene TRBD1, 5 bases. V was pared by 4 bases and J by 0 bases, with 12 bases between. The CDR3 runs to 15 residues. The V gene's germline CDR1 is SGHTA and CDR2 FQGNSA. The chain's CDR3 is CASSWGGTVNTEAFF. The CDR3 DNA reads TGTGCCAGCAGCTGGGGAGGGACGGTGAACACTGAAGCTTTCTTT.

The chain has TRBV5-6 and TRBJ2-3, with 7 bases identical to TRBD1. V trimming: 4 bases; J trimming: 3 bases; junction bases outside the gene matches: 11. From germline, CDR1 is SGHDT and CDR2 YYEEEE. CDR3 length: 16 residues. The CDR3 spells CASSPRTGTATDTQYF. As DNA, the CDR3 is TGTGCCAGCAGCCCACGAACTGGGACAGCTACAGATACGCAGTATTTT. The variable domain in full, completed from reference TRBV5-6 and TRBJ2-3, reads DAGVTQSPTHLIKTRGQQVTLRCSPKSGHDTVSWYQQALGQGPQFIFQYYEEEERQRGNFPDRFSGHQFPNYSSELNVNALLLGDSALYLCASSPRTGTATDTQYFGPGTRLTVL.

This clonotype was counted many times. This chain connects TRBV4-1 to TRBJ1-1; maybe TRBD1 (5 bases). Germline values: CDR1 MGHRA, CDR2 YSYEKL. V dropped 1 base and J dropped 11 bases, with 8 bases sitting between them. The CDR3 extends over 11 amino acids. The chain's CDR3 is CASSQVGRAFF. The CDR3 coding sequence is TGCGCCAGCAGCCAAGTGGGGCGCGCTTTCTTT.

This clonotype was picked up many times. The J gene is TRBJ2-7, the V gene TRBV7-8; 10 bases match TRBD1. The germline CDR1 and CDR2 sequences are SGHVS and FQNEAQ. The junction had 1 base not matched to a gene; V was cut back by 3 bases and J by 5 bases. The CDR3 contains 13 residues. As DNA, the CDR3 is TGTGCCAGCAGCTTGACAGGGGGCGACGAGCAGTACTTC. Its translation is CASSLTGGDEQYF. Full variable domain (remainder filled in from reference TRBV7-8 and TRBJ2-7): GAGVSQSPRYKVAKRGQDVALRCDPISGHVSLFWYQQALGQGPEFLTYFQNEAQLDKSGLPSDRFFAERPEGSVSTLKIQRTQQEDSAVYLCASSLTGGDEQYFGPGTRLTVT.

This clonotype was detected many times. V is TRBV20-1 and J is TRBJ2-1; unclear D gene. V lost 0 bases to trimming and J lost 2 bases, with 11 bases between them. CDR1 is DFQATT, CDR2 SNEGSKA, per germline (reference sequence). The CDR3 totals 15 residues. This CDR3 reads CSARDFSKAYNEQFF. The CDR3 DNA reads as TGCAGTGCTAGAGATTTCAGTAAAGCCTACAATGAGCAGTTCTTC.

The DNA of the CDR3 is TGTGCCATCAGGTCGGACGGGTACAATGAGCAGTTCTTC. Translation: CAIRSDGYNEQFF. The chain is built from TRBV10-3 and TRBJ2-1; D gene uncertain. Germline V CDR1 and CDR2: ENHRY, SYGVKD. The V end lost 6 bases, the J end lost 4 bases, and 10 bases lay between the germline ends. The CDR3 has 13 amino acids.

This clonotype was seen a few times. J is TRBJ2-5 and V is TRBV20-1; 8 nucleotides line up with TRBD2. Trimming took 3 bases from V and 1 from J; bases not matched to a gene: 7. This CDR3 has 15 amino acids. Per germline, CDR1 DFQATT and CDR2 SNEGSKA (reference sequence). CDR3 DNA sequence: TGCAGTGCTAGGCCGATTAGCGGGACCCAAGAGACCCAGTACTTC. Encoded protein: CSARPISGTQETQYF.

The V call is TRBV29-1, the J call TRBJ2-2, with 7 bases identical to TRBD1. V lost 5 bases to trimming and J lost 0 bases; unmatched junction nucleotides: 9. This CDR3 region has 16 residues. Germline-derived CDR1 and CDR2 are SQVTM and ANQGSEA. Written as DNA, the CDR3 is TGCAGCGTTATCCCAGACAGGGACGCGAACACCGGGGAGCTGTTTTTT. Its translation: CSVIPDRDANTGELFF.

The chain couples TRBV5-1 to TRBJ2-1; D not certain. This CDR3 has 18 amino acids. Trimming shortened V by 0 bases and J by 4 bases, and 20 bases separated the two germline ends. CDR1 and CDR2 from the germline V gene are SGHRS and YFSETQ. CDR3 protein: CASSLAVGWGRAYNEQFF. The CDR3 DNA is TGCGCCAGCAGCTTGGCAGTGGGTTGGGGTCGGGCTTACAATGAGCAGTTCTTC.

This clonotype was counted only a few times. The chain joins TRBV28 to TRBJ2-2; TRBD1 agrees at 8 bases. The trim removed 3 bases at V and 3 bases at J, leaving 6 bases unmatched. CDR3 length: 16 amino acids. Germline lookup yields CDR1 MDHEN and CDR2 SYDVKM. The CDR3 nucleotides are TGTGCCAGCAGTTTCGGACAGGGTAGGGACACCGGGGAGCTGTTTTTT. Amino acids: CASSFGQGRDTGELFF.

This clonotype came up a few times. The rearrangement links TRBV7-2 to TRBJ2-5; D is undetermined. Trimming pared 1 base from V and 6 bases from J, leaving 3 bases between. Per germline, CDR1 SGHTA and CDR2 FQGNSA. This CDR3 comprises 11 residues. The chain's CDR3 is CASSLVQTQYF. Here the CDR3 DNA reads TGTGCCAGCAGCTTAGTCCAGACCCAGTACTTC.

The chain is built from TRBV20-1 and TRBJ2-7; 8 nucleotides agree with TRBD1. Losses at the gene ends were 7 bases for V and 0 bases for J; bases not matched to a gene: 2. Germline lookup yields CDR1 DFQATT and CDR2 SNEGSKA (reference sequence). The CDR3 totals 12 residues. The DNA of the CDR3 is TGCAGTGGGGACAGGTACTCCTACGAGCAGTACTTC. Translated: CSGDRYSYEQYF.

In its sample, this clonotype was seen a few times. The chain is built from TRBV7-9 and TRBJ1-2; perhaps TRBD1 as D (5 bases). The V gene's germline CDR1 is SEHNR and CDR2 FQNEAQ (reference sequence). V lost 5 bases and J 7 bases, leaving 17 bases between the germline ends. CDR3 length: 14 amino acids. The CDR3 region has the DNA TGTGCCAGCAGCCATCGTGTGGGGCCCACTGGCTACACCTTC. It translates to CASSHRVGPTGYTF.

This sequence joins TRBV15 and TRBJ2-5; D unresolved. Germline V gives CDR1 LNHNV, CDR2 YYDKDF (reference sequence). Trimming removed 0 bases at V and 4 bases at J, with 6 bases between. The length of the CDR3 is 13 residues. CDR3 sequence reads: CATSRDSAETQYF. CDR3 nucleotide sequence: TGTGCCACCAGCAGAGATTCGGCAGAGACCCAGTACTTC.

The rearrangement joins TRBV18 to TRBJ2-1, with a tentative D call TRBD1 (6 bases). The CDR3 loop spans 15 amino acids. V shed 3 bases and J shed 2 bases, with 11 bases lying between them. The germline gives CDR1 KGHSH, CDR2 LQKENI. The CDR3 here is CASSPGAFTYNEQFF. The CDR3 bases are TGTGCCAGCTCACCGGGGGCCTTCACCTACAATGAGCAGTTCTTC. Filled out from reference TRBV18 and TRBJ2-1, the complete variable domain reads NAGVMQNPRHLVRRRGQEARLRCSPMKGHSHVYWYRQLPEEGLKFMVYLQKENIIDESGMPKERFSAEFPKEGPSILRIQQVVRGDSAAYFCASSPGAFTYNEQFFGPGTRLTVL.